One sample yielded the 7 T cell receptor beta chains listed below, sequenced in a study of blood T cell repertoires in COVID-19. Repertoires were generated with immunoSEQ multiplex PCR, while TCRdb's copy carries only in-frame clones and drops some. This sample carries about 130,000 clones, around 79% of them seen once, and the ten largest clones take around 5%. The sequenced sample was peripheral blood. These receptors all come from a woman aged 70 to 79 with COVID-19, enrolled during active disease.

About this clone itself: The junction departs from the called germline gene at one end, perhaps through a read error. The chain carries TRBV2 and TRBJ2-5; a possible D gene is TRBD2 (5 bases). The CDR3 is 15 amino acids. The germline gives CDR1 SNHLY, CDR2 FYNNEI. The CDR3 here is CASREGTGSGETQYF. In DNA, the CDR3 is TGTGCCAGCAGGGAAGGAACGGGATCGGGAGAGACCCAGTACTTC.

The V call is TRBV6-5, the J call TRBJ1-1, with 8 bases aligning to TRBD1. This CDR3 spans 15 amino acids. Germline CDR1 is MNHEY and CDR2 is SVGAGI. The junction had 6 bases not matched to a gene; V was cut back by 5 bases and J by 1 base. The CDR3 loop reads CASSTRTGPNTEAFF. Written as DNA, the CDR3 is TGTGCCAGCAGTACGAGGACAGGGCCGAACACTGAAGCTTTCTTT.

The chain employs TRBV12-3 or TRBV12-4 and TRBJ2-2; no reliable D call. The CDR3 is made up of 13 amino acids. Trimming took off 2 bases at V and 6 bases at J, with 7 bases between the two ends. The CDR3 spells CASSLMGPGELFF. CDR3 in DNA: TGTGCCAGCAGTTTAATGGGCCCCGGGGAGCTGTTTTTT.

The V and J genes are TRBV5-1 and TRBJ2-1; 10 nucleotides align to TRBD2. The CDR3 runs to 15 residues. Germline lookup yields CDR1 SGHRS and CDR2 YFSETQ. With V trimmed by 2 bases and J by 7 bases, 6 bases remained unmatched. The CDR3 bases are TGCGCCAGCAGCTTAGCGGGGGGGCTCATGAATGAGCAGTTCTTC. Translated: CASSLAGGLMNEQFF.

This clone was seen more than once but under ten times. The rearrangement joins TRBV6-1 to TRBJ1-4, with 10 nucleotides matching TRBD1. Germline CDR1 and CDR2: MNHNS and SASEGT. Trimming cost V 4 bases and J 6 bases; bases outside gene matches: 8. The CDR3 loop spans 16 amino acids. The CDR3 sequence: CASSAPPGTGDEKLFF. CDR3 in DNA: TGTGCCAGCAGTGCCCCCCCCGGGACAGGGGATGAAAAACTGTTTTTT.

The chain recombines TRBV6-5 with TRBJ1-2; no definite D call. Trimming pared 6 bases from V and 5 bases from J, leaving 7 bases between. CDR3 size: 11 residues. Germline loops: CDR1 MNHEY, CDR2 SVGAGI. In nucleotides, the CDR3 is TGTGCCAGCAGGGCGGGGTATGGCTACACCTTC. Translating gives CASRAGYGYTF.

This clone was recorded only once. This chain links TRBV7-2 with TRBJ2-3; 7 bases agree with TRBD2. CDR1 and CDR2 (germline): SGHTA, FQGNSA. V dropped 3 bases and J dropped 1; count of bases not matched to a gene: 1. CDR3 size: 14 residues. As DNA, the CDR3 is TGTGCCAGCAGCTTTACTAGCGGCACAGATACGCAGTATTTT. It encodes CASSFTSGTDTQYF.